This T cell receptor beta chain originates from a study of OX40 agonist ivuxolimab in advanced cancers. Overall study results and limits: Expanded clones were, on average, more numerous in CD8+ T cells than in CD4+.

The data were produced by immunoSEQ multiplex PCR, yet TCRdb's version contains in-frame clones alone and is incomplete. The sample includes about 8,900 clones, approximately 68% of them seen just once. Anyone with autoimmune disease history or systemic immunosuppression was excluded. This CDR3 contains 14 residues. V lost 3 bases and J 4 bases, leaving 13 bases between the germline ends. Germline CDR1 and CDR2: MDHEN and SYDVKM. This clone was counted a single time. Its antigen is not identified. The clonotype originates from an adult with an advanced solid tumor such as melanoma, head and neck, liver or kidney cancer. The sequencing used CD4+ or CD8+ T cells sorted from blood, collected in a trial of the OX40 agonist ivuxolimab. The chain couples TRBV28 to TRBJ2-7; possibly TRBD1 or TRBD2 for D (5 bases each). The CDR3 spells CASSLGEREYEQYF. In DNA, the CDR3 is TGTGCCAGCAGTTTGGGGGAGAGGGAGTACGAGCAGTACTTC.